This T cell receptor beta chain is drawn from a study of shared clonotypes between healthy human individuals (TCRdb year 2020). Study-wide context: A couple of women and three men aged 18 to 49 years were included in the cohort. For each donor, CD4 naive and CD4 memory were each run on three plates, CD8 naive on two plates, and CD8 memory on one plate. The study deeply sequenced blood TCR repertoires of five healthy adults to estimate repertoire size and the extent of clonotype sharing between individuals. Different laboratories and diverse techniques were used to prepare libraries and sequence TCR repertoires, to increase sequencing depth and limit assay-specific biases. Per donor, leukapheresis produced somewhere between about 0.94 and 9.5 billion PBMCs. General study outcomes and caveats: Higher generation probabilities were observed for clonotypes shared by all four sorted-subset donors than for non-shared clonotypes. Pairwise subsampling led to the expectation that sequencing depth would affect the degree of clonotype sharing among donors. Rarefaction of sorted-subset datasets indicated incomplete sequencing despite the large sequencing depth. Sampling was restricted to blood, and TCR repertoires in tissue are likely to differ from TCR repertoires in blood. Across four donors, approximately 5% of naive CD4, approximately 3.6% of naive CD8, about 2% of memory CD4, and 0.4% to 0.45% of memory CD8 clonotypes were shared. The genetic and exposure-history diversity represented was limited by the small number of donors. Larger estimated clonotype richness was generally found for naive subsets than for memory subsets.

TCR CDR3 regions were amplified from genomic DNA by multiplex PCR using the deep immunoSEQ assay. For each cell subset, the extracted genomic DNA was distributed evenly across all wells of several immunoSEQ 96-well plates, and each plate served as one replicate. Each replicate PCR for sorted subsets received around 200 ng genomic DNA, equal to 30,000 or so T cell genomes. The purified libraries were quantified using a Qubit 3.0 fluorometer, sized with a Bioanalyzer 2100, and then quantified again using the KAPA Library Quantification kit. Each immunoSEQ 96-well plate was sequenced on its own single-read 150-cycle Illumina NextSeq 550 flow cell. The study's own analysis went as follows. Because the immunoSEQ output held only junctional sequences and lacked quality scores, the filtering could not match the filtering applied to full-length reads. Sequences were annotated with PyIR, a Python wrapper for IgBLAST v1.9, using IMGT germline references to assign V/J genes and CDR3. Reads were removed for weak V/J assignments (E-value above 1e-6), missing CDR3, stop codons, out-of-frame junctions, or ambiguous translated residues. V3J clonotypes were defined as sequences sharing the same inferred V gene, J gene, and CDR3 amino acid sequence. The percentage overlap between two repertoires was calculated by dividing the number of shared unique clonotypes by the size of the smaller repertoire. Richness of each repertoire was evaluated using RTK rarefaction, the Chao1 estimator, and Recon v2.1 estimates of unobserved clonotypes. Generation probabilities for all TCRbeta clonotypes obtained by the gDNA method from several donors were computed using OLGA. In its TCRdb copy, this immuneACCESS table keeps in-frame sequences only and misses some clones. Where compared with another copy, unresolved V genes explain less than half of these, and the others have no known cause. V, J and clone size derive from that table, while D and trimming were established from the DNA sequence. The sample table holds about 1.5 million clones, of which 98% were seen once. Of the sample, around 0.47% is held by the ten largest clones.

Concerning this clone: The target of this receptor is not known. Qualities for individual bases were not recorded, and no much larger clone is one base off.

The donors were healthy, HIV-negative adults who had no recently reported acute infections or vaccinations. Every donor was a Caucasian adult living in Nashville, Tennessee, USA. Magnetic negative selection was used to enrich CD4+ T cells, after which naive cells were positively selected on CD45RA and the negative fraction became the memory subset. Blood was collected by leukapheresis, and PBMCs were isolated by Ficoll-Histopaque density gradient centrifugation and then cryopreserved in liquid nitrogen vapor phase. Analytical flow cytometry was used to check the purity and quantity of each magnetically sorted T cell population. Each sorted fraction had its genomic DNA isolated and then quantified by UV absorbance on a Nanodrop 2000c. V drops 8 bases and J drops 8 bases, leaving 18 bases in between. Per the germline V gene, SNHLY is the CDR1 and FYNNEI is the CDR2. Including the terminal cysteine and phenylalanine, the CDR3 comprises 13 residues. The DNA shown is the 39-base CDR3, in frame from base 1.

This clonotype originated in a man aged 25-45 years in good health. The sequencing input was naive CD4+ T cells sorted from blood. The sample's cell subset or site, from its label and the paper: CD45RA+ positively selected. This chain is built from TRBV2 and TRBJ1-1; no confident D gene assignment can be made. For the CDR3, the sequence is CASSSGIFLEAFF. The DNA sequence follows: TGTGCCAGCTCAAGTGGTATTTTCTTGGAAGCTTTCTTT.